This TCR beta chain was identified during a study of OX40 agonist ivuxolimab in advanced cancers. Study-wide context: Across the patients, intravenous ivuxolimab was delivered every 2 weeks at 0.01 to 10 mg/kg. Partial responses occurred in three patients (one hepatocellular carcinoma, two cutaneous melanoma).

Libraries were prepared by immunoSEQ multiplex PCR; TCRdb keeps only in-frame clonotypes and omits some of them. The sample has around 43,000 clones, roughly 90% seen once. This clone was seen only once. Exclusion of a patient followed from autoimmune disease history or systemic immunosuppression. The TCR was taken from an adult with an advanced solid tumor such as melanoma, head and neck, liver or kidney cancer. The source material was CD4+ or CD8+ T cells sorted from blood, sampled in a trial of the OX40 agonist ivuxolimab.

The CDR3 loop reads CASSEVGRAQPQHF. The CDR3 region has the DNA TGTGCCAGCAGTGAAGTGGGCAGGGCTCAGCCCCAGCATTTT. The chain links TRBV6-1 to TRBJ1-5; the D gene is possibly TRBD1 (5 bases). This CDR3 contains 14 residues. The germline V gene encodes CDR1 MNHNS and CDR2 SASEGT. Trimming left V 1 base short and J 6 bases short, with 10 bases between.